The clone carrying this TCR beta chain appeared once. Its antigen is as yet unknown. An Oncomine TCR Beta short-read assay was used to sequence the DNA from cultured CD4+ T cells. DNA came from CD4+ T cells after culture. MiXCR, applied by TCRdb to the PCR reads, yields one record per CDR3 protein. The data show about 5,000 distinct CDR3 sequences, with about 50% seen just once and roughly 36% held by the top ten. This entry belongs to a study of vaccination and CD4 T cells after COVID-19. Study overall: Control cultures used a CEFX viral epitope pool, an HIV-1 Nef peptide pool, or no peptide.

Treatment here: roughly 11-day PBMC culture with coronavirus spike peptide pools or control peptides (ViraFEST assay). Positive PCR tests dated from March to December 2020, predating US Alpha, Beta and Delta variants. Overall study results and limits: Spike mono-reactivity was found in 304 of the 307 vaccine-specific clones identified in convalescent patients.

Sample: CD4+ T cells from blood, cultured in vitro. The TCR sequence derives from a human donor who had recovered from COVID-19.

DNA of the CDR3: TGTGCCAGCAGTCTATCACAGGGGGACTACGAGCAGTACTTC. Translating it yields CASSLSQGDYEQYF. The chain couples TRBV6-1 to TRBJ2-7; TRBD1 matches 8 bases. V shed 5 bases and J 3 bases; nucleotides not matched to a gene: 6. The length of the CDR3 is 14 residues. Looked up from germline, CDR1 is MNHNS and CDR2 is SASEGT.